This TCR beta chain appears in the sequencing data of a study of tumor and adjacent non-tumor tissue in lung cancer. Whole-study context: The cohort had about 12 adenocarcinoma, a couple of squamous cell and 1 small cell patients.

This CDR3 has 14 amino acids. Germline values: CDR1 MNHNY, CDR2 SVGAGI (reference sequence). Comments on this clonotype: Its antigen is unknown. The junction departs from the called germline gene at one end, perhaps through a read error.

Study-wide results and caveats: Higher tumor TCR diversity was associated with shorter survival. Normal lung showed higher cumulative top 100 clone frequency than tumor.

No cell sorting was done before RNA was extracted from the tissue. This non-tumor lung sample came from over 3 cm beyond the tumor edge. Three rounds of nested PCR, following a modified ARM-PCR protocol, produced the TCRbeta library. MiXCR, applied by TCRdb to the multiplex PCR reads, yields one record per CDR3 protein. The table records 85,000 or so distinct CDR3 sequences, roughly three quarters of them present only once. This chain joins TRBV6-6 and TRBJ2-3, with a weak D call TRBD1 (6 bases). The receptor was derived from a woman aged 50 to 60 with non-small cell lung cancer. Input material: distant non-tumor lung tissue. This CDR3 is CASGARGHTDMQYF. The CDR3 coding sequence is TGTGCCAGCGGTGCCCGGGGACACACAGATATGCAGTATTTT.